This T cell receptor beta chain was sequenced in a study of identical twins. Findings and limits, study-wide: Not following the same donors, the study drew its conclusions from cross-sectional statistical analysis.

The germline CDR1 and CDR2 sequences are ENHRY and SYGVKD. The CDR3 spans 14 residues. The V end was cut by 1 base, the J end by 10 bases, with 14 bases between. Using its own MiXCR run on the 5' RACE reads, TCRdb lists one record per CDR3 protein. In the table there are about 240,000 distinct CDR3 sequences, 10% of which are singletons. This clonotype was observed many times. Its cognate antigen is unknown. This TCR was recovered from a man between 45 and 60 years old in good health. The material sequenced was memory T cells sorted from blood. The rearrangement links TRBV10-3 to TRBJ2-1; D is ambiguous. DNA for the CDR3: TGTGCCATCAGTGAGTTAGGCCTAGTGGGCGAGCAGTTCTTC. It specifies CAISELGLVGEQFF.